A selection of T cell receptor beta chains follows, all from one sample in a study of shared clonotypes between healthy human individuals. TCRdb's copy holds only in-frame clones and misses some; the assay was immunoSEQ multiplex PCR. Of about 2.4 million clones listed, roughly 93% are singletons. What was sequenced was naive CD4+ T cells from PBMCs. The source is a young man in good health. Some clones in this sample may be carry-over from other donors' samples. Each CDR3 is given with its conserved first and last residue. The D gene is left open where the match is weak. The size field is filled for only some rows; it gives once, few, many or a size class.

v_gene: TRBV5-6
j_gene: TRBJ2-7
d_gene: TRBD1
abundance: NA
CDR3aa: CASSLDRGRNEQYF
CDR3nt: TGTGCCAGCAGCCTGGACAGGGGACGTAACGAGCAGTACTTC

v_gene: TRBV14
j_gene: TRBJ2-1
d_gene: NA
abundance: NA
CDR3aa: CASSQEVRPSSYNEQFF
CDR3nt: TGTGCCAGCAGCCAAGAGGTCAGACCTAGCTCCTACAATGAGCAGTTCTTC

v_gene: TRBV5-1
j_gene: TRBJ2-1
d_gene: NA
abundance: NA
CDR3aa: CASSLPGVNEQFF
CDR3nt: TGCGCCAGCAGCCTGCCAGGGGTCAATGAGCAGTTCTTC

v_gene: TRBV19
j_gene: TRBJ2-6
d_gene: NA
abundance: NA
CDR3aa: CASSTEGAGANVLTF
CDR3nt: TGTGCCAGTAGTACGGAGGGGGCTGGGGCCAACGTCCTGACTTTC

v_gene: TRBV12-5
j_gene: TRBJ2-2
d_gene: NA
abundance: NA
CDR3aa: CASGLVGSVGQTGELFF
CDR3nt: TGTGCTAGTGGTTTGGTAGGGTCCGTGGGGCAGACCGGGGAGCTGTTTTTT

v_gene: TRBV11-2
j_gene: TRBJ2-1
d_gene: NA
abundance: NA
CDR3aa: CASSLEGGKGNEQFF
CDR3nt: TGTGCCAGCAGTCTGGAGGGGGGAAAAGGCAATGAGCAGTTCTTC

v_gene: TRBV6-5
j_gene: TRBJ2-7
d_gene: NA
abundance: NA
CDR3aa: CASSYLFPGEFDEQYF
CDR3nt: TGTGCCAGCAGTTACCTCTTCCCCGGGGAGTTCGACGAGCAGTACTTC

v_gene: TRBV27
j_gene: TRBJ2-5
d_gene: NA
abundance: NA
CDR3aa: CASSFQGRETQYF
CDR3nt: TGTGCCAGCAGTTTCCAGGGCCGAGAGACCCAGTACTTC

v_gene: TRBV28
j_gene: TRBJ1-2
d_gene: TRBD1
abundance: NA
CDR3aa: CASYGQGALNYGYTF
CDR3nt: TGTGCCAGCTATGGACAGGGGGCCTTAAACTATGGCTACACCTTC

v_gene: TRBV28
j_gene: TRBJ1-5
d_gene: NA
abundance: NA
CDR3aa: CASRKPGPGDQPQHF
CDR3nt: TGTGCCAGCCGAAAACCGGGGCCCGGCGATCAGCCCCAGCATTTT

v_gene: TRBV7-8
j_gene: TRBJ1-1
d_gene: NA
abundance: NA
CDR3aa: CASSLMSNTEAFF
CDR3nt: TGTGCCAGCAGCTTAATGTCGAACACTGAAGCTTTCTTT

v_gene: TRBV4-2
j_gene: TRBJ2-3
d_gene: NA
abundance: once
CDR3aa: CASSPGQFTDTQYF
CDR3nt: TGTGCCAGCAGCCCTGGACAGTTCACAGATACGCAGTATTTT

v_gene: TRBV28
j_gene: TRBJ1-4
d_gene: TRBD1
abundance: NA
CDR3aa: CASSPPPGAGGKLFF
CDR3nt: TGTGCCAGCAGTCCCCCGCCGGGGGCAGGGGGAAAACTGTTTTTT

v_gene: TRBV19
j_gene: TRBJ1-5
d_gene: NA
abundance: NA
CDR3aa: CASSARGTGNQPQHF
CDR3nt: TGTGCCAGTAGTGCCCGGGGCACGGGCAATCAGCCCCAGCATTTT

v_gene: TRBV29-1
j_gene: TRBJ1-2
d_gene: TRBD1
abundance: NA
CDR3aa: CSVEKTGGYGGGYTF
CDR3nt: TGCAGCGTGGAAAAGACAGGGGGCTATGGGGGTGGCTACACCTTC

v_gene: TRBV9
j_gene: TRBJ2-1
d_gene: NA
abundance: NA
CDR3aa: CASSVSSGAYNEQFF
CDR3nt: TGTGCCAGCAGCGTATCGAGTGGGGCCTACAATGAGCAGTTCTTC

v_gene: TRBV11-2
j_gene: TRBJ2-3
d_gene: NA
abundance: NA
CDR3aa: CASSLDLRGPTDTQYF
CDR3nt: TGTGCCAGCAGCTTAGATCTGAGAGGACCCACAGATACGCAGTATTTT

v_gene: TRBV7-8
j_gene: TRBJ2-4
d_gene: TRBD2
abundance: NA
CDR3aa: CASSHLAGDTKNIQYF
CDR3nt: TGTGCCAGCAGCCACCTAGCGGGAGATACCAAAAACATTCAGTACTTC

v_gene: TRBV19
j_gene: TRBJ1-2
d_gene: NA
abundance: NA
CDR3aa: CASSVIKQGTYGYTF
CDR3nt: TGTGCCAGTAGCGTTATTAAACAGGGTACCTATGGCTACACCTTC

v_gene: TRBV4-1
j_gene: TRBJ1-6
d_gene: NA
abundance: NA
CDR3aa: CASSPTYGGSPLHF
CDR3nt: TGCGCCAGCAGCCCGACCTACGGGGGCTCACCCCTCCACTTT

v_gene: TRBV19
j_gene: TRBJ1-1
d_gene: TRBD1
abundance: NA
CDR3aa: CASSIRGRSNTEAFF
CDR3nt: TGTGCCAGTAGTATAAGGGGGCGGTCGAACACTGAAGCTTTCTTT

v_gene: TRBV5-1
j_gene: TRBJ2-2
d_gene: TRBD2
abundance: NA
CDR3aa: CASSLASGRALDTGELFF
CDR3nt: TGCGCCAGCAGCTTGGCTAGCGGGAGGGCCTTGGACACCGGGGAGCTGTTTTTT

v_gene: TRBV27
j_gene: TRBJ1-2
d_gene: TRBD1
abundance: NA
CDR3aa: CASGRGTGGIYGYTF
CDR3nt: TGTGCCAGCGGGCGGGGGACAGGGGGAATCTATGGCTACACCTTC

v_gene: TRBV19
j_gene: TRBJ1-1
d_gene: TRBD1
abundance: few
CDR3aa: CASTDRGGSEAFF
CDR3nt: TGTGCCAGTACGGACAGGGGGGGATCTGAAGCTTTCTTT

v_gene: TRBV11-3
j_gene: TRBJ2-1
d_gene: NA
abundance: NA
CDR3aa: CASSLGSGEYNEQFF
CDR3nt: TGTGCCAGCAGCTTAGGCTCTGGCGAGTACAATGAGCAGTTCTTC

v_gene: TRBV6-4
j_gene: TRBJ1-2
d_gene: NA
abundance: NA
CDR3aa: CASSPGGAVNYGYTF
CDR3nt: TGTGCCAGCAGTCCCGGAGGGGCGGTTAACTATGGCTACACCTTC

v_gene: TRBV19
j_gene: TRBJ1-2
d_gene: NA
abundance: NA
CDR3aa: CATDTPGKWNYGYTF
CDR3nt: TGTGCCACCGACACCCCGGGCAAGTGGAACTATGGCTACACCTTC

v_gene: TRBV5-4
j_gene: TRBJ2-7
d_gene: NA
abundance: NA
CDR3aa: CASSFPLAGGYEQYF
CDR3nt: TGTGCCAGCAGCTTTCCACTAGCTGGTGGGTACGAGCAGTACTTC

v_gene: TRBV6-5
j_gene: TRBJ2-7
d_gene: TRBD1
abundance: NA
CDR3aa: CASSYRRDRGNEQYF
CDR3nt: TGTGCCAGCAGTTACCGCCGGGACAGGGGGAACGAGCAGTACTTC

v_gene: TRBV15
j_gene: TRBJ2-3
d_gene: NA
abundance: NA
CDR3aa: CATSRRGRPRGTDTQYF
CDR3nt: TGTGCCACCAGCAGGCGGGGGCGCCCCAGAGGAACAGATACGCAGTATTTT

v_gene: TRBV7-2
j_gene: TRBJ1-1
d_gene: NA
abundance: NA
CDR3aa: CASSPFIPSTEAFF
CDR3nt: TGTGCCAGCAGTCCCTTCATCCCGAGCACTGAAGCTTTCTTT

v_gene: TRBV29-1
j_gene: TRBJ2-7
d_gene: NA
abundance: NA
CDR3aa: CSVGWTADTYEQYF
CDR3nt: TGCAGCGTTGGGTGGACAGCAGATACCTACGAGCAGTACTTC

v_gene: TRBV6-1
j_gene: TRBJ2-2
d_gene: TRBD1
abundance: NA
CDR3aa: CASTGGQANTGELFF
CDR3nt: TGTGCCAGTACCGGAGGACAGGCGAACACCGGGGAGCTGTTTTTT